This TCR beta chain came from a study of cytomegalovirus exposure and HLA in healthy donors. General study findings and limits: An analysis was carried out at a later point. It showed that HLA-associated TCR beta chains were more clonally expanded than equally common non-associated chains. Researchers had no immune exposure information except CMV serostatus available. Rare TCR sequences dominated, though some public TCRs recurred in many donors. The authors enumerated roughly 180 TCR beta chains as linked to cytomegalovirus.

This CDR3 region has 15 residues. The junction had 4 bases not matched to a gene; V was cut back by 4 bases and J by 5 bases. CDR1 and CDR2 (germline): SGHRS, YFSETQ. As for this clone: As yet, its antigen is unknown.

The PCR contained 60 Vbeta and 13 Jbeta primers. Sequencing used immunoSEQ multiplex PCR; TCRdb keeps in-frame clones, though not all of them. The sample lists 35,000 to 50,000 clones, approximately 84% occurring once. The V call is TRBV5-1, the J call TRBJ2-1; 12 nucleotides line up with TRBD2. The sequenced material came from PBMCs. The origin of this receptor is a man in his fifties in good health and CMV-seronegative. The CDR3 bases are TGCGCCAGCAGCGCCGGACTAGCGGGGAACAATGAGCAGTTCTTC. This translates into CASSAGLAGNNEQFF.